This record concerns one T cell receptor (beta chain) sequence. No antigen is known for it. The data originate from a study of radiotherapy plus CTLA-4 blockade in lung cancer. On the study more broadly: With 31% of patients having disease control, objective responses were seen in under 20%. Notes on the study in general: With interferon-beta, early dynamics of blood T cell clones were reported to best predict response. Expansion of tumor-derived TCR clones was observed in blood after radiotherapy plus ipilimumab.

Each patient with chemo-refractory metastatic non-small-cell lung cancer was treated with focal radiation plus CTLA-4 blockade using ipilimumab. CDR1 and CDR2 from the germline V gene are SGHTA and FQGNSA. V lost 1 base to trimming and J lost 4 bases, with 7 bases between them. This CDR3 comprises 13 residues. Some clones are missing from TCRdb's copy, which holds only in-frame ones; the method was immunoSEQ multiplex PCR. Among 120,000 or so clones, approximately 84% were seen once, and the ten largest hold approximately 5.5%. This rearrangement joins TRBV7-2 to TRBJ2-5, with D perhaps matching TRBD2 (5 bases). This receptor was taken from a human donor with non-small cell lung cancer who had a partial response to radiotherapy plus ipilimumab. This specimen consisted of peripheral blood, obtained from a patient treated with radiotherapy plus ipilimumab. This CDR3 is CASSLGTPETQYF. For the CDR3, the DNA is TGTGCCAGCAGCTTAGGGACTCCAGAGACCCAGTACTTC.